This T cell receptor beta chain was sequenced in a study of blood T cell repertoires in COVID-19. Across the study: Acute and convalescent COVID-19 samples came from the United States, Italy and Spain.

The CDR3 loop spans 14 amino acids. V lost 0 bases and J 6 bases, leaving 8 bases between the germline ends. Per the germline V gene, CDR1 is MRHNA and CDR2 is SNTAGT. Assay: immunoSEQ multiplex PCR; the TCRdb copy retains only in-frame clones and omits some. The sample shows about 140,000 clones, approximately 80% of them seen only once. In the 2 weeks before study entry, exposed participants met a COVID-19 case, which was PCR-confirmed or clinician-diagnosed. The chain joins TRBV6-4 to TRBJ2-2; D might be TRBD1 (6 bases). The clonotype was recovered from a woman under 30 who had been exposed to COVID-19. Sequencing used PBMCs or T cells enriched from blood (not recorded which). CDR3 coding DNA: TGTGCCAGCAGTGACTCGACAGGCCCCGGGGAGCTGTTTTTT. This gives the protein CASSDSTGPGELFF.